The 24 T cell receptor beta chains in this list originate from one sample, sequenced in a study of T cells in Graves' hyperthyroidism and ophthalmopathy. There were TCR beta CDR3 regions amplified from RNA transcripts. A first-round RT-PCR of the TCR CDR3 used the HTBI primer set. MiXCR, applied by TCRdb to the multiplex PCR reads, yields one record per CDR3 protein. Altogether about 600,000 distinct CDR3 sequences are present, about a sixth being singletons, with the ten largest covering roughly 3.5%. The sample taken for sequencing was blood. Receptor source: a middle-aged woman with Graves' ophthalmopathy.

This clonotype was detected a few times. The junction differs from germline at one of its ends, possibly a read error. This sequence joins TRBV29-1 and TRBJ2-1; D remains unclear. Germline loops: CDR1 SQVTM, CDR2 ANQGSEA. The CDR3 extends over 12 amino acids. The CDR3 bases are TGCAGCGTTGAAGTTGGAAGCAATGAGCAGTCCTTC. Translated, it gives CSVEVGSNEQSF.

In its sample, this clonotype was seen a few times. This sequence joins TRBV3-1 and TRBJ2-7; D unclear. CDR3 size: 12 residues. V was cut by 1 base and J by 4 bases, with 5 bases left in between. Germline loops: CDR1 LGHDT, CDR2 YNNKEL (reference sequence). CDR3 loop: CASSQAEYEQYF. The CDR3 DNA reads TGTGCCAGCAGCCAAGCGGAGTACGAGCAGTACTTC.

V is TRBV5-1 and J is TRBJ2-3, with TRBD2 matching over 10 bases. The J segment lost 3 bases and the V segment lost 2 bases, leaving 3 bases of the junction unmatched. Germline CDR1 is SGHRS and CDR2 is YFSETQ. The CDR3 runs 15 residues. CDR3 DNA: TGCGCCAGCAGCTTTAGCGGGGGGAAAACAGATACGCAGTATTTT. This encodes CASSFSGGKTDTQYF.

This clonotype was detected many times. This CDR3 reads CASSTRLNTEAFF. DNA for the CDR3: TGTGCCAGTAGTACCAGACTGAACACTGAAGCTTTCTTT. The chain combines TRBV19 with TRBJ1-1; D call uncertain. CDR1 is LNHDA, CDR2 SQIVND, per germline (reference sequence). Trimming stripped 4 bases from V and 0 bases from J, with 6 bases between. The CDR3 sequence is 13 residues long.

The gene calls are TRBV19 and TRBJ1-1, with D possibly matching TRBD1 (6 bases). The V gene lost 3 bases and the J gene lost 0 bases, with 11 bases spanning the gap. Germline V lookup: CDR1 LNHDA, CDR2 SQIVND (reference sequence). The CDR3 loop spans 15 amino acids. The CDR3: CASSMSGQLNTEAFF. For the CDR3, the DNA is TGTGCCAGTAGTATGAGCGGACAGTTGAACACTGAAGCTTTCTTT. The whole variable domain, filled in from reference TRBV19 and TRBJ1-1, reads DGGITQSPKYLFRKEGQNVTLSCEQNLNHDAMYWYRQDPGQGLRLIYYSQIVNDFQKGDIAEGYSVSREKKESFPLTVTSAQKNPTAFYLCASSMSGQLNTEAFFGQGTRLTVV.

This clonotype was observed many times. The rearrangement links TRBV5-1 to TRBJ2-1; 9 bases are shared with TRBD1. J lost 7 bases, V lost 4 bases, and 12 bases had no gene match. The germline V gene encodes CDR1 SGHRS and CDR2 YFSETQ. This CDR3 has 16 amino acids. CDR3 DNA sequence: TGCGCCAGCAGCACGGACCCTGGGACAGGGTTGAATGAGCAGTTCTTC. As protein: CASSTDPGTGLNEQFF. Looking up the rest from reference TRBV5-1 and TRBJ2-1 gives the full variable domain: KAGVTQTPRYLIKTRGQQVTLSCSPISGHRSVSWYQQTPGQGLQFLFEYFSETQRNKGNFPGRFSGRQFSNSRSEMNVSTLELGDSALYLCASSTDPGTGLNEQFFGPGTRLTVL.

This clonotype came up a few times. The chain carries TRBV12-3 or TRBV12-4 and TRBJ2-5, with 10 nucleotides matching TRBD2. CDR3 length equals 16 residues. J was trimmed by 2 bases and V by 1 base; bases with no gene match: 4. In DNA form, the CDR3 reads TGTGCCAGCAGTTTAGTCTGGACTAGCGGACAAGAGACCCAGTACTTC. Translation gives CASSLVWTSGQETQYF.

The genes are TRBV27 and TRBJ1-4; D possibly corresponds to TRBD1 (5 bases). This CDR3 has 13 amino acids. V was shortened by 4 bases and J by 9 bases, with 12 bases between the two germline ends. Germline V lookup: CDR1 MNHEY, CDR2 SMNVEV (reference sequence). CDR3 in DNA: TGTGCCAGCAGTTCCGGGTGGGGGAAAAAACTGTTTTTT. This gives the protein CASSSGWGKKLFF.

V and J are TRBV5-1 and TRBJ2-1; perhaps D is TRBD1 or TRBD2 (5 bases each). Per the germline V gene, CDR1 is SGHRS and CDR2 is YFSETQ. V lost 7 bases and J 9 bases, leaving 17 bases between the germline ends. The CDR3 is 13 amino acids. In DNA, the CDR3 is TGCGCCAGCGCCGAACCCCCGGGGCGTGAGCAGTTCTTC. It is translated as CASAEPPGREQFF.

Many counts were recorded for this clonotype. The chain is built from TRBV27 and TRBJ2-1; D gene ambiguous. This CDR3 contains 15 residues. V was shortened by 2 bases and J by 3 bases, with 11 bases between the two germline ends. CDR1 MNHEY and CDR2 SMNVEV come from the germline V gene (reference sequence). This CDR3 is CASSLVNPGYNEQFF. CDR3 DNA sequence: TGTGCCAGCAGTTTAGTAAACCCTGGCTACAATGAGCAGTTCTTC.

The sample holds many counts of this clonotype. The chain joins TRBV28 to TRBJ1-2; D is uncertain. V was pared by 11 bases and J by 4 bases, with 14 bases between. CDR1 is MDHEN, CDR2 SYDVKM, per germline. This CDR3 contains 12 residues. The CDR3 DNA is TGTGCCGGTTCCACATTGTCCTATGGCTACACCTTC. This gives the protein CAGSTLSYGYTF.

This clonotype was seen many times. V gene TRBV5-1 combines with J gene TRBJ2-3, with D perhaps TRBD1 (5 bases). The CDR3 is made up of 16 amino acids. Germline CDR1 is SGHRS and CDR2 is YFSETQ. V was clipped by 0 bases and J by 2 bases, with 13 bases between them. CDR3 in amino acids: CASSLGGARATDTQYF. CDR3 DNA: TGCGCCAGCAGCTTGGGTGGGGCGCGAGCCACAGATACGCAGTATTTT.

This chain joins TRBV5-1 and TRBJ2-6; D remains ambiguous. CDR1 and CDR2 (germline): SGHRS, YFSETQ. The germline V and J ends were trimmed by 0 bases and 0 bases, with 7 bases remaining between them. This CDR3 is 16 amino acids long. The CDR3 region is CASSLDGSSGANVLTF. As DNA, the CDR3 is TGCGCCAGCAGCTTGGATGGCAGCTCTGGGGCCAACGTCCTGACTTTC.

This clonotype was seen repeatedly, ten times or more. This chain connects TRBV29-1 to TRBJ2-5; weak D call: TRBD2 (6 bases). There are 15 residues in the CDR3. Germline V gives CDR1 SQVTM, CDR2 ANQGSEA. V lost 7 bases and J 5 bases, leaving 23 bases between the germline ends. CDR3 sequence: CSAGVRDSWPETQYF. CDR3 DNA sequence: TGCAGCGCGGGGGTACGGGACTCATGGCCGGAGACCCAGTACTTC. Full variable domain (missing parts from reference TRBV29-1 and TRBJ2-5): SAVISQKPSRDICQRGTSLTIQCQVDSQVTMMFWYRQQPGQSLTLIATANQGSEATYESGFVIDKFPISRPNLTFSTLTVSNMSPEDSSIYLCSAGVRDSWPETQYFGPGTRLLVL.

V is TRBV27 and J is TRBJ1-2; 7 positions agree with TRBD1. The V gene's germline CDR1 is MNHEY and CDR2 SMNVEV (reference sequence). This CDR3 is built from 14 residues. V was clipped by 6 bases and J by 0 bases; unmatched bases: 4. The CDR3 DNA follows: TGTGCCAGCAGGCCGACAGGGACTAACTATGGCTACACCTTC. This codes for CASRPTGTNYGYTF.

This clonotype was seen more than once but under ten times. CDR3: CSARTDGRGQYEQYF. The CDR3 coding sequence is TGCAGTGCTAGGACGGATGGCAGGGGGCAGTACGAGCAGTACTTC. The genes are TRBV20-1 and TRBJ2-7, with 8 bases fitting TRBD1. V trimming: 3 bases; J trimming: 4 bases; junction bases outside the gene matches: 11. The germline V gene encodes CDR1 DFQATT and CDR2 SNEGSKA (reference sequence). The CDR3 runs 15 residues.

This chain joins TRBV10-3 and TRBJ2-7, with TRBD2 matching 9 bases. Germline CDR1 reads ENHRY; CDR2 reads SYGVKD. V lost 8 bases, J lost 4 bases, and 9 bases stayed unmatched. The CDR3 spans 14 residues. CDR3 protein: CAISQASGVYEQYF. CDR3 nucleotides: TGTGCCATCTCCCAAGCTAGCGGGGTGTACGAGCAGTACTTC.

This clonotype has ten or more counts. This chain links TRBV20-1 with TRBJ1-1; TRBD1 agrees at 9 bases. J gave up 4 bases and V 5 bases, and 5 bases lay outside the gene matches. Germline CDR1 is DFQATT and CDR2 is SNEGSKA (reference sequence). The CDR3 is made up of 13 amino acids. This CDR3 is CSAPGQGGTEAFF. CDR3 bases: TGCAGTGCTCCGGGACAGGGAGGCACTGAAGCTTTCTTT.

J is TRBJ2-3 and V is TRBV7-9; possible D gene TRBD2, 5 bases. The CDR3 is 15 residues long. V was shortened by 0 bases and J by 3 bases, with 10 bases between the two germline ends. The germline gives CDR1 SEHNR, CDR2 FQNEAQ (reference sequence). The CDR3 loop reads CASSLAQSGTDTQYF. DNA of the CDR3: TGTGCCAGCAGCTTAGCGCAATCGGGGACAGATACGCAGTATTTT.

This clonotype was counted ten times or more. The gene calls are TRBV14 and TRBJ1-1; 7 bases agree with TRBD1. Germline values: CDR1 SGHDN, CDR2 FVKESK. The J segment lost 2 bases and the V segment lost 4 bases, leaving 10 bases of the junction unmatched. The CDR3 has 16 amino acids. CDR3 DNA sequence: TGTGCCAGCAGCCGAGTACCCGGGACAGCCAACACTGAAGCTTTCTTT. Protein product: CASSRVPGTANTEAFF.

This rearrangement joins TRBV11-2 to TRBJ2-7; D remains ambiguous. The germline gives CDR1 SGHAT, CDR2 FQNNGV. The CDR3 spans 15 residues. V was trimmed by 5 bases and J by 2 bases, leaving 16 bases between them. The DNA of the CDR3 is TGTGCCAGCAGCCCCCCGGGTTTTCAGGCCTACGAGCAGTACTTC. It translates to CASSPPGFQAYEQYF.

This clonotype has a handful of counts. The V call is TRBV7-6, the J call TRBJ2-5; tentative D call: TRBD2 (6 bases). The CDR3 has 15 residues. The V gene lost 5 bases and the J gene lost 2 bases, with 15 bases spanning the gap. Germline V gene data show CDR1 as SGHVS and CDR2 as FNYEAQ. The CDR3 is CASSPGWGEQETQYF. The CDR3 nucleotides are TGTGCCAGCAGCCCCGGCTGGGGGGAACAAGAGACCCAGTACTTC.

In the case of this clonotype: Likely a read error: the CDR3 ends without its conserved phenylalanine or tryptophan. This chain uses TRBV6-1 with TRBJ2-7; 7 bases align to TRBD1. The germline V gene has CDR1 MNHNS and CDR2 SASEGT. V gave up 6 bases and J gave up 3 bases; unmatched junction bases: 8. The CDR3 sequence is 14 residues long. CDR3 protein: CASSQLRDSYEQYL. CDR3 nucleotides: TGTGCCAGCAGCCAACTACGGGACAGCTACGAGCAGTACCTC.

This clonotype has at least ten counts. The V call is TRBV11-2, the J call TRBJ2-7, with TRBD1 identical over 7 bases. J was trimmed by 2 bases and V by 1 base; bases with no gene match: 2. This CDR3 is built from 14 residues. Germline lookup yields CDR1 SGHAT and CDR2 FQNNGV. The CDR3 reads CASSLVTGAYEQYF. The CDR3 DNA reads TGTGCCAGCAGCTTAGTTACAGGGGCCTACGAGCAGTACTTC.